Listed here are 15 T cell receptor beta chains from one sample, sequenced in a study of radiation and T cells in renal cell carcinoma. Clones were read by immunoSEQ multiplex PCR, and TCRdb kept only the in-frame ones, dropping some. The sample shows under 200,000 clones, roughly nine tenths of them seen only once. Time point of the sample: blood 4 weeks post-SBRT, at nephrectomy. As to treatment: 15 Gy SBRT to primary tumor, nephrectomy 4 weeks later. The sample consisted of blood, taken from a patient whose treatment included radiotherapy and nephrectomy. The receptors were sampled from a woman aged 45-59 years with renal cell carcinoma.

The count of this clone is one. The chain is built from TRBV7-9 and TRBJ2-7; D possibly corresponds to TRBD2 (6 bases). Germline V gene sequence: CDR1 SEHNR, CDR2 FQNEAQ (reference sequence). Trimming cost V 1 base and J 9 bases, with 16 bases left between them. The CDR3 is 14 amino acids. Here the CDR3 reads CASSLGPGEDGQYF. CDR3 nucleotides: TGTGCCAGCAGCTTAGGTCCTGGGGAGGACGGGCAGTACTTC.

This clone was detected once. The CDR3 region is CASSRRGGSPLHF. Here the CDR3 DNA reads TGTGCCAGCAGCCGGAGGGGGGGTTCACCCCTCCACTTT. The chain joins TRBV5-8 to TRBJ1-6; D perhaps matches TRBD1 (6 bases). The V gene's germline CDR1 is SGHTS and CDR2 YDEGEE. The ends were cut back, 4 bases at V and 9 bases at J, with 11 bases in the middle. The CDR3 consists of 13 residues.

V and J are TRBV4-2 and TRBJ2-3; TRBD2 matches at 9 bases. The CDR3 runs 17 residues. CDR1 and CDR2 from the germline V gene are LGHNA and YNFKEQ. With 6 bases clipped from V and 5 bases from J, the junction kept 15 bases outside the gene matches. CDR3 protein: CASSPSAGGPTQDTQYF. DNA for the CDR3: TGTGCCAGCAGTCCAAGCGCGGGGGGGCCTACACAAGATACGCAGTATTTT.

The chain employs TRBV29-1 and TRBJ1-5, with D perhaps TRBD1 (5 bases). The CDR3 has 13 amino acids. Deletions cut 4 bases from V and 4 bases from J, with 11 bases between. Germline V gene sequence: CDR1 SQVTM, CDR2 ANQGSEA. The CDR3 nucleotides read TGCAGCGTTGGGGTGGGGCGGAATCAGCCCCAGCATTTT. Protein sequence: CSVGVGRNQPQHF.

This clone is a singleton in its sample. The genes are TRBV18 and TRBJ1-5; D is unclear. V was clipped by 4 bases and J by 0 bases, with 13 bases between them. Per germline, CDR1 KGHSH and CDR2 LQKENI. The length of the CDR3 is 16 residues. CDR3 sequence: CASSLGSWYSNQPQHF. The CDR3 nucleotides are TGTGCCAGCTCACTTGGGAGTTGGTATAGCAATCAGCCCCAGCATTTT.

The chain is built from TRBV9 and TRBJ1-2, with D possibly TRBD1 on 6 matching bases. The CDR3 is 16 amino acids. Trimming pared 4 bases from V and 3 bases from J, leaving 19 bases between. From germline, CDR1 is SGDLS and CDR2 YYNGEE. The CDR3 loop is CASSSHGVGGDYGYTF. DNA of the CDR3: TGTGCCAGCAGCTCCCATGGGGTGGGGGGCGACTATGGCTACACCTTC.

This clone has only a few counts. The J gene is TRBJ2-2, the V gene TRBV7-3; possible D gene TRBD2, 5 bases. CDR1 is SGHTA and CDR2 is FQGTGA in the germline V gene. The CDR3 consists of 14 residues. Trimming removed 2 bases at V and 4 bases at J, with 8 bases between. As DNA, the CDR3 is TGTGCCAGCAGCTTAGAAGGGAGCACCGGGGAGCTGTTTTTT. Translated, it gives CASSLEGSTGELFF.

The gene calls are TRBV4-3 and TRBJ2-1, with 13 positions matching TRBD2. Unmatched junction bases numbered 5, after V lost 4 bases and J lost 5 bases. The CDR3 totals 16 residues. CDR1 and CDR2 from the germline V gene are LGHNA and YSLEER. The CDR3 spells CASSPGLAGVNNEQFF. DNA of the CDR3: TGCGCCAGCAGCCCCGGACTAGCGGGGGTAAACAATGAGCAGTTCTTC.

This chain links TRBV19 with TRBJ2-3; 8 bases match TRBD2. The germline V gene encodes CDR1 LNHDA and CDR2 SQIVND (reference sequence). J lost 2 bases, V lost 5 bases, and 3 bases had no gene match. This CDR3 region has 14 residues. This chain's CDR3 is CASSERGLTDTQYF. CDR3 coding DNA: TGTGCCAGTAGTGAGCGGGGGCTCACAGATACGCAGTATTTT. Together with reference TRBV19 and TRBJ2-3, the CDR3 gives the full variable domain: DGGITQSPKYLFRKEGQNVTLSCEQNLNHDAMYWYRQDPGQGLRLIYYSQIVNDFQKGDIAEGYSVSREKKESFPLTVTSAQKNPTAFYLCASSERGLTDTQYFGPGTRLTVL.

The gene calls are TRBV7-2 and TRBJ2-3; 8 bases align to TRBD2. J was trimmed by 1 base and V by 6 bases; bases with no gene match: 9. Germline V lookup: CDR1 SGHTA, CDR2 FQGNSA. This CDR3 has 16 residues. CDR3 nucleotide sequence: TGTGCCAGCAGGTCCCGGGGGGGCTTACGCACAGATACGCAGTATTTT. Its translation: CASRSRGGLRTDTQYF.

The chain combines TRBV7-2 with TRBJ2-1; tentatively, D is TRBD2 (6 bases). The germline V gene has CDR1 SGHTA and CDR2 FQGNSA. CDR3 length equals 15 residues. V was cut by 4 bases and J by 2 bases, with 12 bases left in between. CDR3 in amino acids: CASSSQAGTYNEQFF. The DNA of the CDR3 is TGTGCCAGCAGCTCACAAGCGGGCACCTACAATGAGCAGTTCTTC.

This chain uses TRBV9 with TRBJ2-7; D is ambiguous. The V end was cut by 0 bases, the J end by 5 bases, with 9 bases between. Per germline, CDR1 SGDLS and CDR2 YYNGEE. The CDR3 runs to 13 residues. The CDR3 DNA reads as TGTGCCAGCAGCGTAGCTAGTCTGGACGAGCAGTACTTC. Its protein product is CASSVASLDEQYF.

This clone was counted a few times. This chain uses TRBV9 with TRBJ1-1; 7 nucleotides align to TRBD1. The length of the CDR3 is 13 residues. J was trimmed by 3 bases and V by 2 bases; bases with no gene match: 1. Germline CDR1 reads SGDLS; CDR2 reads YYNGEE. CDR3 DNA sequence: TGTGCCAGCAGCGTGCAGGGGGACACTGAAGCTTTCTTT. This translates into CASSVQGDTEAFF. Variable domain in full (rest from reference TRBV9 and TRBJ1-1): DSGVTQTPKHLITATGQRVTLRCSPRSGDLSVYWYQQSLDQGLQFLIQYYNGEERAKGNILERFSAQQFPDLHSELNLSSLELGDSALYFCASSVQGDTEAFFGQGTRLTVV.

The chain joins TRBV5-6 to TRBJ2-7; TRBD1 matches at 9 bases. Germline V CDR1 and CDR2: SGHDT, YYEEEE. This CDR3 comprises 14 residues. After removal of 0 bases from V and 5 bases from J, the junction contained 3 bases not matched to a gene. The CDR3 region has the DNA TGTGCCAGCAGCTTGGCCGGGACAGGGAACGAGCAGTACTTC. It specifies CASSLAGTGNEQYF.

The rearrangement joins TRBV2 to TRBJ1-4; D unresolved. The CDR3 runs to 14 residues. Germline V gives CDR1 SNHLY, CDR2 FYNNEI. Trimming took off 1 base at V and 13 bases at J, with 16 bases between the two ends. As DNA, the CDR3 is TGTGCCAGCAGTGAAGAGGGTTCTCTTAAGAGACTGTTTTTT. It specifies CASSEEGSLKRLFF.